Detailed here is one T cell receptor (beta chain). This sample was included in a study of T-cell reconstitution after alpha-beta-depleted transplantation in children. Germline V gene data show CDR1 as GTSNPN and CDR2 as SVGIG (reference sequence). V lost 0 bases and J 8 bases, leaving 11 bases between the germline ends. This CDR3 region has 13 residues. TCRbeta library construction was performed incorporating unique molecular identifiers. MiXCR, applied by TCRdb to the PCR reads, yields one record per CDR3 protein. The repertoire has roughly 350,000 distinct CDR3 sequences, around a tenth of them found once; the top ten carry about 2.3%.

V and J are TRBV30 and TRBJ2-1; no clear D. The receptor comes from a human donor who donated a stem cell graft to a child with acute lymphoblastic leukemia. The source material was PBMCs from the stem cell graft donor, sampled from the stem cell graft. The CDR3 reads CAWSVMGNYEQFF. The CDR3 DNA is TGTGCCTGGAGTGTAATGGGGAACTATGAGCAGTTCTTC.